One sample yielded the 17 T cell receptor beta chains listed below, sequenced in a study of STAT5B mutations in CD4+ large granular lymphocyte leukemia. Profiling relied on immunoSEQ multiplex PCR, and the TCRdb table lists in-frame clones only, not all of them. This sample carries around 35,000 clones, roughly two thirds of them seen once, and the ten largest clones take 1.5% to 2%. The source material was CD4+ T cells from blood buffy coats. The source of these receptors is a human donor in good health.

The count of this clone is one. The rearrangement joins TRBV7-9 to TRBJ2-1; 10 bases match TRBD1. In germline, CDR1 is SEHNR, CDR2 FQNEAQ (reference sequence). The CDR3 contains 16 residues. The J segment lost 1 base and the V segment lost 1 base, leaving 1 base of the junction unmatched. The CDR3 loop reads CASSLGQGASYNEQFF. CDR3 bases: TGTGCCAGCAGCTTAGGACAGGGGGCGTCCTACAATGAGCAGTTCTTC.

This clone was detected only once. The chain carries TRBV5-1 and TRBJ2-7; TRBD1 matches 9 bases. The germline CDR1 and CDR2 sequences are SGHRS and YFSETQ. V lost 0 bases and J lost 3; bases outside the gene matches: 13. The CDR3 is 18 amino acids. CDR3 nucleotide sequence: TGCGCCAGCAGCTTGGCCACCGGGACAGGGATGTTGTTCTACGAGCAGTACTTC. This gives the protein CASSLATGTGMLFYEQYF. The full variable domain, in which reference TRBV5-1 and TRBJ2-7 provide the parts outside the CDR3, is KAGVTQTPRYLIKTRGQQVTLSCSPISGHRSVSWYQQTPGQGLQFLFEYFSETQRNKGNFPGRFSGRQFSNSRSEMNVSTLELGDSALYLCASSLATGTGMLFYEQYFGPGTRLTVT.

The rearrangement uses TRBV5-1 and TRBJ1-2, with 9 positions matching TRBD1. This CDR3 has 14 amino acids. With V trimmed by 0 bases and J by 3 bases, 0 bases remained unmatched. Germline V gene lookup returns CDR1 SGHRS and CDR2 YFSETQ. CDR3 sequence (DNA): TGCGCCAGCAGCTTGGGACAGGGGGACTATGGCTACACCTTC. Its translation is CASSLGQGDYGYTF.

The chain is built from TRBV5-1 and TRBJ2-5; D remains ambiguous. V was clipped by 3 bases and J by 5 bases, with 5 bases between them. The germline CDR1 and CDR2 sequences are SGHRS and YFSETQ. This CDR3 comprises 11 residues. This CDR3 reads CASSSAETQYF. CDR3 DNA: TGCGCCAGCAGCTCCGCGGAGACCCAGTACTTC.

The chain joins TRBV9 to TRBJ2-6; D gene unclear. The V end lost 4 bases, the J end lost 0 bases, and 14 bases lay between the germline ends. This CDR3 is built from 17 residues. Per the germline V gene, CDR1 is SGDLS and CDR2 is YYNGEE. The CDR3 DNA reads TGTGCCAGCAGCCCCCGCTTGGGCAGCTCTGGGGCCAACGTCCTGACTTTC. Translating it yields CASSPRLGSSGANVLTF.

Here the CDR3 reads CSVSQGDGYTF. The CDR3 DNA sequence: TGCAGCGTCTCGCAGGGCGATGGCTACACCTTC. The V gene is TRBV29-1, the J gene TRBJ1-2; TRBD1 might be the D (5 bases). Looked up from germline, CDR1 is SQVTM and CDR2 is ANQGSEA. The V gene lost 6 bases and the J gene lost 6 bases, with 11 bases spanning the gap. The CDR3 loop spans 11 amino acids.

A few counts support this clone. The CDR3: CASSRTGGETYGYTF. The DNA for the CDR3 is TGTGCCAGCAGCCGGACAGGGGGCGAGACCTATGGCTACACCTTC. The chain has TRBV6-1 and TRBJ1-2; 11 bases are shared with TRBD1. The J segment lost 4 bases and the V segment lost 6 bases, leaving 7 bases of the junction unmatched. The CDR3 runs to 15 residues. CDR1 is MNHNS, CDR2 SASEGT, per germline.

This chain uses TRBV10-3 with TRBJ1-1; TRBD1 agrees at 8 bases. Losses at the gene ends were 9 bases for V and 7 bases for J; bases not matched to a gene: 7. The CDR3 is made up of 12 amino acids. Germline V lookup: CDR1 ENHRY, CDR2 SYGVKD. The CDR3 region has the DNA TGTGCCATTGGGACAGACAGGGGTGAAGCTTTCTTT. This gives the protein CAIGTDRGEAFF.

The V call is TRBV28, the J call TRBJ2-7; D gene uncertain. The CDR3 consists of 12 residues. CDR1 is MDHEN and CDR2 is SYDVKM in the germline V gene. The V end lost 6 bases, the J end lost 2 bases, and 8 bases lay between the germline ends. In DNA form, the CDR3 reads TGTGCCAGCAGGGAAGGGACCTACGAGCAGTACTTC. As protein: CASREGTYEQYF.

The rearrangement links TRBV7-9 to TRBJ1-5, with no clear D. This CDR3 comprises 13 residues. Germline-derived CDR1 and CDR2 are SEHNR and FQNEAQ (reference sequence). V dropped 3 bases and J dropped 5 bases, with 8 bases sitting between them. CDR3 nucleotide sequence: TGTGCCAGCAGCTTGGGAGACTATCAGCCCCAGCATTTT. It translates to CASSLGDYQPQHF.

CDR3 DNA sequence: TGTGCCAGCAGCTTGAGCTCTGGAAACACCATATATTTT. It encodes CASSLSSGNTIYF. V is TRBV11-2 and J is TRBJ1-3, with D unresolved. From germline, CDR1 is SGHAT and CDR2 FQNNGV. Deletions cut 3 bases from V and 0 bases from J, with 3 bases between. The CDR3 runs to 13 residues.

This clone was detected only a few times. This chain joins TRBV10-3 and TRBJ1-2, with 8 bases identical to TRBD1. The CDR3 contains 13 residues. Per the germline V gene, CDR1 is ENHRY and CDR2 is SYGVKD. V was pared by 10 bases and J by 3 bases, with 7 bases of the junction left unmatched. For the CDR3, the DNA is TGTGCCAGTACCCCGGGACAGGACTATGGCTACACCTTC. Its translation: CASTPGQDYGYTF.

The chain recombines TRBV7-2 with TRBJ1-2, with unresolved D. Trimming cost V 2 bases and J 6 bases, with 10 bases left between them. The CDR3 consists of 13 residues. Per germline, CDR1 SGHTA and CDR2 FQGNSA. The CDR3, as DNA: TGTGCCAGCAGCTTATGGGTGAACGATGGCTACACCTTC. This translates into CASSLWVNDGYTF.

This clone showed up just a few times. The chain combines TRBV2 with TRBJ1-5; D gene uncertain. The CDR3 is 14 amino acids. Germline V gene lookup returns CDR1 SNHLY and CDR2 FYNNEI. V was cut by 5 bases and J by 1 base, with 9 bases left in between. The CDR3 DNA reads TGTGCCAGCAGTAGTCGAGTGAGCAATCAGCCCCAGCATTTT. The encoded protein is CASSSRVSNQPQHF.

The V call is TRBV19, the J call TRBJ2-7, with 8 bases matching TRBD1. The CDR3 runs to 15 residues. Germline V lookup: CDR1 LNHDA, CDR2 SQIVND (reference sequence). Germline trimming cut 4 bases from V and 5 bases from J; bases unmatched to any gene: 10. Here the CDR3 reads CASSTLGQAGHEQYF. The DNA for the CDR3 is TGTGCCAGTAGTACCCTGGGACAGGCAGGCCACGAGCAGTACTTC.

The genes are TRBV13 and TRBJ2-7; 11 bases line up with TRBD2. CDR1 is PRHDT and CDR2 is FYEKMQ in the germline V gene (reference sequence). V was pared by 2 bases and J by 7 bases, with 7 bases of the junction left unmatched. The CDR3 runs 15 residues. The CDR3 sequence: CASSLQLAGEKEQYF. CDR3 sequence (DNA): TGTGCCAGCAGCTTACAACTAGCGGGGGAAAAAGAGCAGTACTTC. Looking up the rest from reference TRBV13 and TRBJ2-7 gives the full variable domain: AAGVIQSPRHLIKEKRETATLKCYPIPRHDTVYWYQQGPGQDPQFLISFYEKMQSDKGSIPDRFSAQQFSDYHSELNMSSLELGDSALYFCASSLQLAGEKEQYFGPGTRLTVT.

The chain joins TRBV5-1 to TRBJ2-5, with D perhaps TRBD1 or TRBD2 (6 bases each). Trimming removed 7 bases at V and 4 bases at J, with 14 bases between. The CDR3 runs 13 residues. From germline, CDR1 is SGHRS and CDR2 YFSETQ. CDR3 region: CASRSGGAETQYF. As DNA, the CDR3 is TGCGCCAGCCGGTCCGGGGGCGCAGAGACCCAGTACTTC.